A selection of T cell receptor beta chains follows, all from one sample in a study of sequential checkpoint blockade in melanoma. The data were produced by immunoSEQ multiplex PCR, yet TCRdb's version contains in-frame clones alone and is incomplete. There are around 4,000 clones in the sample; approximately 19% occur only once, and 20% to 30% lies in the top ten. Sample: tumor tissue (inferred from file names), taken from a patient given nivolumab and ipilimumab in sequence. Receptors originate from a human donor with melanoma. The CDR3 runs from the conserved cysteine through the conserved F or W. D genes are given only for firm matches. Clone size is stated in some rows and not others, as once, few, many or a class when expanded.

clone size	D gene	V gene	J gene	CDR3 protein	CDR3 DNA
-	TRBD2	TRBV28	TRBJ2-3	CASSILAGGTDTQYF	TGTGCCAGCAGCATACTAGCGGGGGGAACAGATACGCAGTATTTT
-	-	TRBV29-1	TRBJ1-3	CSVAPLGSGNTIYF	TGCAGCGTTGCCCCTCTCGGCTCTGGAAACACCATATATTTT
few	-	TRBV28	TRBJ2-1	CASSLSLPGNEQFF	TGTGCCAGCAGTTTATCCCTCCCAGGGAATGAGCAGTTCTTC
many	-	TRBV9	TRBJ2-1	CASSAGDNEQFF	TGTGCCAGCAGCGCAGGGGACAATGAGCAGTTCTTC
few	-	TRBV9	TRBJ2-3	CASSSRTASTDTQYF	TGTGCCAGCAGTTCGCGGACTGCCAGCACAGATACGCAGTATTTT
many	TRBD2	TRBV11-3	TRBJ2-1	CASSSSAQRGSSYNEQFF	TGTGCCAGCAGCTCCTCCGCCCAGCGGGGCAGCTCCTACAATGAGCAGTTCTTC
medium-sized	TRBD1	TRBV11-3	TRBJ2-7	CASSFTGTGGKQYF	TGTGCCAGCAGCTTTACCGGGACAGGGGGTAAGCAGTACTTC
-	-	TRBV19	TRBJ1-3	CASMTDSDYSGNTIYF	TGTGCCAGTATGACCGACAGTGACTACTCTGGAAACACCATATATTTT
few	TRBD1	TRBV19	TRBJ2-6	CASSRITGGTGANVLTF	TGTGCCAGTAGTCGCATCACAGGGGGCACTGGGGCCAACGTCCTGACTTTC
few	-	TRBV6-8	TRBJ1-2	CASSPIVHYGYTF	TGTGCCAGCAGCCCCATAGTACACTATGGCTACACCTTC
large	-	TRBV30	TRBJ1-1	CAWSVRGGLMNTEAFF	TGTGCCTGGAGTGTGAGAGGGGGGCTCATGAACACTGAAGCTTTCTTT
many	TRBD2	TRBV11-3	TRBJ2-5	CASSFERGKETQYF	TGTGCCAGCAGTTTTGAGCGGGGGAAGGAGACCCAGTACTTC
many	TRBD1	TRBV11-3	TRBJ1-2	CASSSRDRAGYGYTF	TGTGCCAGCAGCTCACGGGACAGAGCCGGCTATGGCTACACCTTC
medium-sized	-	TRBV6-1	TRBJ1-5	CASSEGTVGNQPQHF	TGTGCCAGCAGTGAAGGGACAGTTGGGAATCAGCCCCAGCATTTT
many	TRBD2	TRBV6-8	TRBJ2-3	CASSTPTSGDTDTQYF	TGTGCCAGCAGTACCCCGACTAGCGGGGATACAGATACGCAGTATTTT
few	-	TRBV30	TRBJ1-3	CACRQDDAPNGNTIYF	TGTGCCTGCCGACAGGACGATGCCCCCAATGGAAACACCATATATTTT
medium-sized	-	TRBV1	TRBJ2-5	CTSSQVVAGLAGGPQGRETQYF	TGCACCAGCAGCCAAGTAGTAGCGGGACTAGCGGGGGGGCCGCAGGGTAGGGAGACCCAGTACTTC
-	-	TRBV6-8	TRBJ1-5	CASSSDVIFNQPQHF	TGTGCCAGCAGTTCGGACGTAATTTTCAATCAGCCCCAGCATTTT
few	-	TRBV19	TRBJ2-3	CASSRWDARTDTQYF	TGTGCCAGTAGTAGGTGGGACGCTCGCACAGATACGCAGTATTTT
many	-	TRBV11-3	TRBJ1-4	CASSLGGGTEKLFF	TGTGCCAGCAGCTTAGGCGGGGGAACTGAAAAACTGTTTTTT
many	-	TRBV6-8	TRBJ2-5	CASSYAGSETQYF	TGTGCCAGCAGTTACGCAGGTTCGGAGACCCAGTACTTC
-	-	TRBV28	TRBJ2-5	CASSLRGETQYF	TGTGCCAGCAGTTTGCGGGGAGAGACCCAGTACTTC
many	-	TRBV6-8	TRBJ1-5	CASSYEPPRTSQPQHF	TGTGCCAGCAGTTACGAGCCCCCCCGGACTTCTCAGCCCCAGCATTTT
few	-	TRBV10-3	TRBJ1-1	CAISESEERPAEAFF	TGTGCCATCAGTGAGTCAGAGGAGCGCCCCGCTGAAGCTTTCTTT
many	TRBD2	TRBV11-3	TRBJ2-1	CASSAPGLASSKNEQFF	TGTGCCAGCAGCGCCCCGGGACTAGCCTCCTCGAAGAATGAGCAGTTCTTC
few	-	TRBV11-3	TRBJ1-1	CASRLKGIPTEAFF	TGTGCCAGCAGATTGAAGGGGATCCCCACTGAAGCTTTCTTT
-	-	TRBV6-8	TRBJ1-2	CASSNFRDGYTF	TGTGCCAGCAGCAACTTTCGGGACGGCTACACCTTC
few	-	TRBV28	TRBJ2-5	CASSYPGSVRVQETQYF	TGTGCCAGCAGTTACCCGGGTAGTGTTCGAGTTCAAGAGACCCAGTACTTC
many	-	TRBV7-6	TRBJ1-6	CASSTRTAFNSPLHF	TGTGCCAGCAGCACGCGGACAGCGTTCAATTCACCCCTCCACTTT
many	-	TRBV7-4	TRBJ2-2	CASSPHSTGELFF	TGTGCCAGCAGCCCCCACTCTACCGGGGAGCTGTTTTTT
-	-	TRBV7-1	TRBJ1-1	CASSPPSSTEAFF	TGTGCCAGCAGCCCACCCTCCAGCACTGAAGCTTTCTTT
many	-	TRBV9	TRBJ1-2	CASSLGRGAGNYGYTF	TGTGCCAGCAGCCTCGGTAGGGGGGCAGGGAACTATGGCTACACCTTC
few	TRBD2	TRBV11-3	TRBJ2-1	CASSLGLAGGSYYNEQFF	TGTGCCAGCAGCTTAGGGCTAGCGGGGGGCTCGTACTACAATGAGCAGTTCTTC
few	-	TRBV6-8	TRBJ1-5	CAISVGPAQPQHF	TGTGCCATCAGTGTGGGGCCGGCTCAGCCCCAGCATTTT
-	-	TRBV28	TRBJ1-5	CASSPTPTNQPQHF	TGTGCCAGCAGCCCGACACCAACCAATCAGCCCCAGCATTTT
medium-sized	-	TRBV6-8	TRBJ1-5	CASKKERGNQPQHF	TGTGCCAGCAAAAAAGAGAGAGGGAATCAGCCCCAGCATTTT
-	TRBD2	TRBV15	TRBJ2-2	CATSRGLAGARNTGELFF	TGTGCCACCAGCAGGGGACTAGCGGGGGCAAGGAACACCGGGGAGCTGTTTTTT
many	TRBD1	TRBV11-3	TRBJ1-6	CASSLGQGSYNSPLHF	TGTGCCAGCAGCTTGGGACAGGGTTCCTATAATTCACCCCTCCACTTT
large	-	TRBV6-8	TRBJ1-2	CAIRNGTYRHYGYTF	TGTGCCATCAGGAATGGGACCTACCGTCACTATGGCTACACCTTC
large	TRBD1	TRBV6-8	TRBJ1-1	CASRSGQGSDTEAFF	TGTGCCAGCAGGTCTGGACAGGGGTCGGACACTGAAGCTTTCTTT
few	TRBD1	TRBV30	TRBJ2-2	CACRQGQGVTGELFF	TGTGCCTGTCGACAAGGACAGGGGGTTACCGGGGAGCTGTTTTTT
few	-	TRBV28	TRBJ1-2	CASTIGGNLLSGYTF	TGTGCCAGCACCATAGGGGGGAATTTATTAAGTGGCTACACCTTC
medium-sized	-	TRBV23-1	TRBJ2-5	CASSFQGRETQYF	TGCGCCAGCAGCTTCCAGGGGCGAGAGACCCAGTACTTC
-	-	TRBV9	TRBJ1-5	CASNLPGSNQPQHF	TGTGCCAGCAATTTGCCAGGGAGCAATCAGCCCCAGCATTTT
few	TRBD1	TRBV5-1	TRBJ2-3	CASSPGTGKTDTQYF	TGCGCCAGCAGCCCCGGGACAGGGAAGACAGATACGCAGTATTTT
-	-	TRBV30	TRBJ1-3	CAWRNTAGNGNTIYF	TGTGCCTGGAGAAATACGGCAGGGAATGGAAACACCATATATTTT
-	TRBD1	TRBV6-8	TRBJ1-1	CASRDRTGNTEAFF	TGTGCCAGCAGGGACAGGACAGGGAACACTGAAGCTTTCTTT
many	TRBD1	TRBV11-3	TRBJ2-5	CASSLDRGRETQYF	TGTGCCAGCAGCTTGGACAGGGGCCGGGAGACCCAGTACTTC
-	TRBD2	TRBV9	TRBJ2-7	CASSVFSGGPYEQYF	TGTGCCAGCAGCGTATTCAGCGGGGGGCCCTACGAGCAGTACTTC
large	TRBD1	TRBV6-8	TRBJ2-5	CASSYNRGTGETQYF	TGTGCCAGCAGTTACAACAGGGGTACCGGAGAGACCCAGTACTTC
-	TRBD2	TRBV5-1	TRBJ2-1	CASSLDLAGGPQFF	TGCGCCAGCAGCTTGGACCTAGCGGGGGGGCCTCAGTTCTTC
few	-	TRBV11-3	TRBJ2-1	CASSLVGERGEQFF	TGTGCCAGCAGCTTGGTTGGGGAGAGGGGTGAGCAGTTCTTC
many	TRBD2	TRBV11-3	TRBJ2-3	CASSLGLAGRGDTQYF	TGTGCCAGCAGCTTAGGACTAGCGGGGCGGGGAGATACGCAGTATTTT
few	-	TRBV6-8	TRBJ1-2	CASSLHGRPANGYTF	TGTGCCAGCAGTTTACACGGCCGTCCGGCAAATGGCTACACCTTC
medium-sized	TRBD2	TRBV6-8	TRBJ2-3	CASSARLAGGRSSTDTQYF	TGTGCCAGCAGTGCCAGACTAGCGGGGGGCCGGTCTAGCACAGATACGCAGTATTTT